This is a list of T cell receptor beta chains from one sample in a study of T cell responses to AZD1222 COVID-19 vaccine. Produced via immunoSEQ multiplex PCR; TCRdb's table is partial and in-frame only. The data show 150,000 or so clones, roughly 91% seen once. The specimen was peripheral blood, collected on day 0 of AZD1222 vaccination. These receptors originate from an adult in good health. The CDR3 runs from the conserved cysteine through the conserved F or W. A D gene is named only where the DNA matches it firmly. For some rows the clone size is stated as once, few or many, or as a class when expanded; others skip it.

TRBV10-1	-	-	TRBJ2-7	TGCGCCAGCTCACTGACAGAACAGCACTACTCCTACGAGCAGTACTTC	CASSLTEQHYSYEQYF
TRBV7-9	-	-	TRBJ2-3	TGTGCCAGCAGCAGCCCCCGAGCTACCACAGATACGCAGTATTTT	CASSSPRATTDTQYF
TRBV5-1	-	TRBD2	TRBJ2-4	TGCGCCAGCAGCTTGACTAGCGGGAGGGGAGACATTCAGTACTTC	CASSLTSGRGDIQYF
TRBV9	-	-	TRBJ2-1	TGTGCCAGCAGCGTAGCTACGGGCAGCCGAACCGTTAATGAGCAGTTCTTC	CASSVATGSRTVNEQFF
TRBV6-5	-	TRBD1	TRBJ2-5	TGTGCCAGCAGTTACAAGGGGGCTAGAGAGACCCAGTACTTC	CASSYKGARETQYF
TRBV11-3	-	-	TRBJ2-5	TGTGCCAGCAGCTTGGATACCGGGACCGCCATGGGGGCCCAGTACTTC	CASSLDTGTAMGAQYF
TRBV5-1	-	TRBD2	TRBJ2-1	TGCGCCAGCAGCTTGGCTAGCGGGAGAAGCTCCTACAATGAGCAGTTCTTC	CASSLASGRSSYNEQFF
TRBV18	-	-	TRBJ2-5	TGTGCCAGCTCACCACCGATTCAAGAGACCCAGTACTTC	CASSPPIQETQYF
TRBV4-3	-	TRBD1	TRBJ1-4	TGCGCCAGCAGCCAAGACTCCACACAGGGGGGCGGTGAAAAACTGTTTTTT	CASSQDSTQGGGEKLFF
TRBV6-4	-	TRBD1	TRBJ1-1	TGTGCCAGCAGCGAACAGGGGTTGGGCACTGAAGCTTTCTTT	CASSEQGLGTEAFF
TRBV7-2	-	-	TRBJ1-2	TGTGCCAGCAGCTTCAGGGGTGCCTATGGCTACACCTTC	CASSFRGAYGYTF
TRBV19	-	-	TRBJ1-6	TGTGCCAGTAAGCCGAGGCAGTCATCTAATAATTCACCCCTCCACTTT	CASKPRQSSNNSPLHF
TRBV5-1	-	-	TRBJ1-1	TGCGCCAGCAGCTTTCGGGTCCAAGTGAACACTGAAGCTTTCTTT	CASSFRVQVNTEAFF
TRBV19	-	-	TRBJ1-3	TGTGCCAGTAGCCCTAGCGGGTACACCATATATTTT	CASSPSGYTIYF
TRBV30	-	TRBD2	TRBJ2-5	TGTGCCTGGAGGCCATGGGGTCGACTAGCGGGAGGGTCGACCCAGTACTTC	CAWRPWGRLAGGSTQYF
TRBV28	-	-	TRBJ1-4	TGTGCCAGCTCGACTAGAGCTCCAGTTGCAACTAATGAAAAACTGTTTTTT	CASSTRAPVATNEKLFF
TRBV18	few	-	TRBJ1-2	TGTGCCAGCTCACCCGACTATGGCTACACCTTC	CASSPDYGYTF
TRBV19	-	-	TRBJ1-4	TGTGCCAGTACCAAGGGGCCCTCAGGGAATGAAAAACTGTTTTTT	CASTKGPSGNEKLFF
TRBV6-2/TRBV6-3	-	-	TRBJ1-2	TGTGCCAGCAGTCCCTTTTCCAGGCGTGCTTGGGGCTACACCTTC	CASSPFSRRAWGYTF
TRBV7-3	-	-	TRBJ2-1	TGTGCCAGCAGCTTAACTTCCGGGGGCGTAACGGGCTACAATGAGCAGTTCTTC	CASSLTSGGVTGYNEQFF
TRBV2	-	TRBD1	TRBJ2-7	TGTGCCAGCAAGGGACAGATACTTGCTTACGAGCAGTACTTC	CASKGQILAYEQYF
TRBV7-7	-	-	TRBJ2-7	TGTGCTAGCAGCCCCCCCGGGTCCTACGAGCAGTACTTC	CASSPPGSYEQYF
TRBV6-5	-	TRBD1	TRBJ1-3	TGTGCCACCGAGACAGGGGGAAATGGAAACACCATATATTTT	CATETGGNGNTIYF
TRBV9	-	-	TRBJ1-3	TGTGCCAGCAGCGTAAGCGGGGTTACTGGAAACACCATATATTTT	CASSVSGVTGNTIYF